The entry below gives a single T cell receptor (beta chain) sequence along with its context. It has no known antigen specificity. Base qualities were left out, and no much larger clone turns up one base away. This sample is part of a study of blood T cell repertoires in COVID-19 (TCRdb year 2020). For the wider study: Samples covering the acute and convalescent phases of COVID-19 were provided by collaborators in the United States, Italy and Spain. The prospective study material was composed of cDNA or gDNA derived from T cells, B-cell-depleted T cells, or PBMCs. Subjects who had been exposed to COVID-19, were actively infected with it, or had recovered from it provided the deeply sampled blood TCRbeta repertoires that made up the dataset. The repertoires were released in a freely available public database meant as a resource for research on the immune response to SARS-CoV-2. Samples came from the ongoing ImmuneRACE study (first 160 participants) plus 1,254 subjects from 6 global collaborators. Sample metadata almost always included a de-identified subject ID, COVID-19 status, age in years and sex. Where available, HLA class I and class II types were taken from metadata supplied by the sample provider and were not determined by assay-based typing.

Results and caveats for the whole study, not just this receptor: The quantity of clinical and demographic metadata differed by source and by participant and was supplied without curation.

Whole blood was collected in K2EDTA tubes by collaborating institutions according to the institutions' own protocols. Collaborator samples were shipped for TCRbeta analysis as frozen whole blood, isolated PBMCs, or DNA extracted from either sample type. Including the terminal cysteine and phenylalanine, the CDR3 comprises 15 residues. Here the CDR3 DNA is all that survives: 45 bases in frame from base 1. As encoded in the germline V gene (reference sequence), CDR1 is LNHDA while CDR2 is SQIVND. The V and J ends are trimmed by 1 base and 2 bases, leaving 11 bases between them. TCRbeta CDR3 regions were amplified from genomic DNA using the immunoSEQ Assay, a bias-controlled multiplex PCR. As for the authors' bioinformatics: Nucleated cell counts per sample were estimated from amplification of reference gene primers within the assay. To quantify the absolute abundance of each unique TCRbeta CDR3 rearrangement, sequence reads were collapsed and filtered. For each sample, productive Simpson clonality was calculated as the square root of Simpson's diversity index over productive rearrangements. The clones in this table, taken by TCRdb from immuneACCESS, are in-frame only. Not every clone is retained; where verified, under half of the shortfall comes from an unresolved V gene, and the cause of the rest is unknown. V and J calls and clone size follow that table, whereas D and trimming were derived from the DNA. The sample records around 68,000 clones, roughly 89% of which are singletons. The ten top clones hold 7% to 10% of the sample.

The receptor chain draws on TRBV19 and TRBJ1-2; the D gene is perhaps TRBD1, from 6 matching bases. This TCR came from a man in his fifties with active COVID-19. Material for sequencing was peripheral blood. In nucleotide form, the sequence is TGTGCCAGTAGTATAGTGTGGGGGCAGAACTATGGCTACACCTTC. It translates to CASSIVWGQNYGYTF.